This TCR beta chain came from a study of cytomegalovirus exposure and HLA in healthy donors (dated by TCRdb to 2017 to 2019). With regard to the full study: A later analysis indicated that the 120 validation repertoires were generated on the platform also employed for the approximately 700 repertoires of the first cohort. The study was designed to test whether signatures of past pathogen exposure could be identified by cataloging public T cell receptors. Besides the first cohort of more than 650 subjects, a separate validation cohort made up of 120 or so different subjects was used. To predict cytomegalovirus infection status, the study brought together high-throughput TCR immunosequencing, statistical association of individual TCRs with disease status, and machine learning. The investigation overall reported the following: The authors suggested that the approach could potentially be extended to other disease states and immunological phenotypes. In both the original and validation cohorts, the classifier was reported to diagnose cytomegalovirus status with high specificity and sensitivity. In a later analysis, TCRs clustered in the first cohort were found to also tend to co-occur in the 120 or so validation repertoires, with 94% of cluster scores above 0. A later analysis lacked HLA typing for the validation cohort, so it scored co-occurrence in that cohort across all 110 or so repertoires. Across donors, most TCR sequences were observed very rarely, whereas some public TCRs were present in many individuals. The study gave a list of about 150 TCR beta chains associated with cytomegalovirus. In vitro tests confirmed that a few of the cytomegalovirus-associated TCR beta chains recognize cytomegalovirus antigens.

The receptor library was made with the immunoSEQ multiplex PCR assay. From the authors' description of their analysis: A statistical classification framework was built to diagnose cytomegalovirus status from the catalog of TCR beta chain sequences. This is the immuneACCESS table as TCRdb keeps it, with only in-frame sequences that have V and J called. A part of the clones is gone; compared with another copy, unresolved V genes explain less than half, and the rest is unexplained. V and J calls and clone size are given by that table; D and trimming were obtained from the DNA. For this sample the table gives under 400,000 clones, of which more than 80% were detected only once. In total, the top ten clones hold roughly 0.83% of the sample. The donors belonged to the validation cohort of around 130 subjects, which was separate from the roughly 670-subject first cohort. As for this clone: Its binding antigen is unknown. It has no much larger one-base neighbor in the sample; base qualities were not kept.

The specimen sequenced was PBMCs. This receptor was taken from a woman aged 18-30 years in good health and CMV-seronegative.

The CDR3 protein sequence reads: CAWSAYPAGDYGYTF. The nucleotides are TGTGCCTGGAGTGCCTACCCGGCCGGGGACTATGGCTACACCTTC. The V gene is TRBV30 and the J gene is TRBJ1-2, with no D gene named confidently. Deletion took 1 base off V and 3 bases off J, with a span of 15 bases between the germline ends. CDR1 and CDR2 were assigned from the germline V gene (reference sequence) as GTSNPN and SVGIG. From its cysteine to its phenylalanine, the CDR3 spans 15 amino acids. The read is trimmed to its CDR3 DNA, 45 bases read in frame from base 1.